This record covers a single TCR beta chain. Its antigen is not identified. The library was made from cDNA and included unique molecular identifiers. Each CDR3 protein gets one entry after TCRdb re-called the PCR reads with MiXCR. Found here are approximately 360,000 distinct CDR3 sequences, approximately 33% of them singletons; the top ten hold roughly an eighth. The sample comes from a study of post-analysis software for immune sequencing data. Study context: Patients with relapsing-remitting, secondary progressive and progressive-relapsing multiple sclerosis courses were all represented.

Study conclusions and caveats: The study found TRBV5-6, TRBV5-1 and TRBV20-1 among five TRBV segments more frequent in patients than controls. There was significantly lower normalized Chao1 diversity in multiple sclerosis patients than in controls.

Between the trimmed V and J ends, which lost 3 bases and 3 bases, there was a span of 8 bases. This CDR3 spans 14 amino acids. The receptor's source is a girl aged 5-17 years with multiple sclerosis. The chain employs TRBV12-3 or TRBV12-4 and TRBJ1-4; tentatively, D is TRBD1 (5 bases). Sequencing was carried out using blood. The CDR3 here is CASSFGGANEKLFF. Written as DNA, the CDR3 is TGTGCCAGCAGTTTTGGGGGGGCTAATGAAAAACTGTTTTTT.